Shown below are 20 T cell receptor beta chains from a single sample sequenced in a study of cytomegalovirus exposure and HLA in healthy donors. The PCR employed 60 Vbeta primers together with 13 Jbeta primers. Sequencing used immunoSEQ multiplex PCR; TCRdb keeps in-frame clones, though not all of them. The sample carries 120,000 or so clones, roughly three quarters recorded once. The sequencing sample was made of PBMCs. The receptors were sampled from a man younger than 30 in good health and CMV-seronegative.

V is TRBV7-8 and J is TRBJ1-1; D not resolved. CDR1 is SGHVS and CDR2 is FQNEAQ in the germline V gene. V gave up 4 bases and J gave up 3 bases, with 15 bases separating them. The CDR3 is 15 residues long. This CDR3 is CASSSPMVGDTEAFF. The CDR3 DNA follows: TGTGCCAGCAGCTCCCCAATGGTCGGGGACACTGAAGCTTTCTTT.

The chain uses TRBV5-6 and TRBJ2-3; tentative D call: TRBD2 (5 bases). Germline CDR1 reads SGHDT; CDR2 reads YYEEEE. The CDR3 loop spans 15 amino acids. Trimming pared 5 bases from V and 2 bases from J, leaving 15 bases between. CDR3 in DNA: TGTGCCAGCAGATCGGGGTATGCGGACACAGATACGCAGTATTTT. Amino acids: CASRSGYADTDTQYF.

The rearrangement uses TRBV27 and TRBJ1-6; D is unclear. V lost 6 bases to trimming and J lost 0 bases, with 15 bases between them. The CDR3 consists of 17 residues. Germline V gene lookup returns CDR1 MNHEY and CDR2 SMNVEV (reference sequence). The CDR3 bases are TGTGCCAGCAGCCGGGGTATCGTGAGCTCCTATAATTCACCCCTCCACTTT. Translation: CASSRGIVSSYNSPLHF.

V usage is TRBV28 and J usage is TRBJ1-5; D uncertain. Trimming took 3 bases from V and 12 from J, leaving 6 bases between them. The CDR3 covers 10 residues. Germline V gives CDR1 MDHEN, CDR2 SYDVKM. The CDR3 sequence is CASSFDFQHF. In nucleotides, the CDR3 is TGTGCCAGCAGTTTCGACTTCCAGCATTTT.

The CDR3: CASSGGLATTDTQYF. In DNA form, the CDR3 reads TGTGCCAGCAGTGGAGGTCTAGCGACCACAGATACGCAGTATTTT. The chain combines TRBV25-1 with TRBJ2-3, with D possibly TRBD2 on 6 matching bases. Germline values: CDR1 MGHDK, CDR2 SYGVNS. The germline V and J ends were trimmed by 4 bases and 2 bases, with 13 bases remaining between them. The CDR3 runs 15 residues.

CDR3 in amino acids: CASSYSGRINTDTQYF. The CDR3 nucleotides are TGTGCCAGCAGCTATAGCGGGAGAATCAACACAGATACGCAGTATTTT. The chain carries TRBV5-6 and TRBJ2-3; 9 positions match TRBD2. The CDR3 is made up of 16 amino acids. V shed 3 bases and J 2 bases; nucleotides not matched to a gene: 7. The germline V gene encodes CDR1 SGHDT and CDR2 YYEEEE.

This clone was observed a handful of times. V and J are TRBV30 and TRBJ1-2; perhaps TRBD1 as D (5 bases). The germline CDR1 and CDR2 sequences are GTSNPN and SVGIG (reference sequence). The length of the CDR3 is 15 residues. The V end lost 0 bases, the J end lost 6 bases, and 17 bases lay between the germline ends. The CDR3 DNA reads as TGTGCCTGGAGTGTAGTCGGCAAACGGGGGGATGGCTACACCTTC. Translation: CAWSVVGKRGDGYTF.

The genes are TRBV5-4 and TRBJ2-7, with 10 bases identical to TRBD1. J was trimmed by 4 bases and V by 0 bases; bases with no gene match: 1. The CDR3 is 14 residues long. Germline V gene lookup returns CDR1 SGHNT and CDR2 YYREEE (reference sequence). The CDR3 is CASSLGTGGYEQYF. Here the CDR3 DNA reads TGTGCCAGCAGCTTGGGGACAGGGGGGTACGAGCAGTACTTC.

This clone has a handful of counts. The genes are TRBV5-6 and TRBJ2-1, with 9 bases identical to TRBD2. With V trimmed by 2 bases and J by 14 bases, 5 bases remained unmatched. CDR1 is SGHDT and CDR2 is YYEEEE in the germline V gene. The CDR3 consists of 12 residues. CDR3 loop: CASSFGAGGEFF. The CDR3 DNA reads as TGTGCCAGCAGCTTCGGAGCGGGAGGTGAGTTCTTC.

This clone is a singleton in its sample. V gene TRBV19 combines with J gene TRBJ2-1, with 8 bases that match TRBD2. This CDR3 has 14 amino acids. Germline V gives CDR1 LNHDA, CDR2 SQIVND (reference sequence). Trimming at V came to 5 bases and at J to 6 bases, leaving 6 bases not matched to a gene. In DNA form, the CDR3 reads TGTGCCAGTAGTGCTAGCGGGCCGCCCAATGAGCAGTTCTTC. Translated, it gives CASSASGPPNEQFF.

The V call is TRBV18, the J call TRBJ1-2; the D is unclear. V dropped 1 base and J dropped 8 bases, with 5 bases sitting between them. The V gene's germline CDR1 is KGHSH and CDR2 LQKENI. CDR3 length equals 11 residues. The CDR3 DNA reads TGTGCCAGCTCACCACGGGAGGGCTACACCTTC. Translation: CASSPREGYTF.

The rearrangement joins TRBV4-2 to TRBJ1-1; D is ambiguous. With 2 bases removed from V and 5 bases from J, the gap between germline ends came to 12 bases. Germline CDR1 LGHNA, CDR2 YNFKEQ. CDR3 length: 14 residues. The CDR3 here is CASSQRESRTEAFF. CDR3 coding DNA: TGTGCCAGCAGCCAAAGGGAGTCGAGGACTGAAGCTTTCTTT.

The chain joins TRBV2 to TRBJ2-3, with 10 nucleotides matching TRBD1. This CDR3 is built from 15 residues. Trimming removed 6 bases from V and 2 bases from J; junction bases left unmatched: 5. CDR1 SNHLY and CDR2 FYNNEI come from the germline V gene. The CDR3 region is CASSRQGAPTDTQYF. The CDR3 DNA reads as TGTGCCAGCAGCCGACAGGGGGCTCCCACAGATACGCAGTATTTT.

CDR3 bases: TGTGCCAGCAGCACTTGGGGACTAGCGGGAGTAAACGAGCAGTACTTC. This encodes CASSTWGLAGVNEQYF. The chain carries TRBV5-6 and TRBJ2-7, with 14 bases aligning to TRBD2. The CDR3 is 16 residues long. Germline loops: CDR1 SGHDT, CDR2 YYEEEE. The V and J ends lost 4 bases and 5 bases, in that order; junction bases with no gene match: 8.

The chain combines TRBV18 with TRBJ2-3; possibly TRBD2 for D (6 bases). This CDR3 region has 14 residues. Trimming pared 0 bases from V and 3 bases from J, leaving 7 bases between. Germline V gives CDR1 KGHSH, CDR2 LQKENI. CDR3 nucleotide sequence: TGTGCCAGCTCACCACCGGGGGGAACAGATACGCAGTATTTT. As protein: CASSPPGGTDTQYF.

The chain has TRBV7-9 and TRBJ1-2; tentatively, D is TRBD1 (6 bases). This CDR3 is 13 amino acids long. From germline, CDR1 is SEHNR and CDR2 FQNEAQ (reference sequence). V gave up 5 bases and J gave up 8 bases, with 15 bases separating them. The CDR3 coding sequence is TGTGCCAGCAGCGAGCAACAGGGTGGCGGCTACACCTTC. Its translation is CASSEQQGGGYTF.

In this sample, this clone turned up a few times. The rearrangement links TRBV10-2 to TRBJ2-2; D gene ambiguous. The germline gives CDR1 WSHSY, CDR2 SAAADI. Trimming stripped 3 bases from V and 4 bases from J, with 6 bases between. The CDR3 totals 13 residues. The CDR3 DNA reads TGCGCCAGCAGTGATGGCCTCACCGGGGAGCTGTTTTTT. Translating gives CASSDGLTGELFF.

The J gene is TRBJ1-5, the V gene TRBV6-6, with 7 bases fitting TRBD1. CDR1 MNHNY and CDR2 SVGAGI come from the germline V gene (reference sequence). There are 14 residues in the CDR3. Unmatched junction bases numbered 5, after V lost 5 bases and J lost 4 bases. DNA of the CDR3: TGTGCCAGCAGTCAGACAGGGTCGAATCAGCCCCAGCATTTT. This codes for CASSQTGSNQPQHF.

The chain uses TRBV29-1 and TRBJ1-1; no clear D gene. Germline values: CDR1 SQVTM, CDR2 ANQGSEA. CDR3 length: 15 residues. V was clipped by 5 bases and J by 0 bases, with 16 bases between them. The CDR3 sequence is CSVSDMSNMNTEAFF. CDR3 nucleotide sequence: TGCAGCGTTTCCGACATGAGCAATATGAACACTGAAGCTTTCTTT.

This chain connects TRBV10-3 to TRBJ2-7; perhaps TRBD1 as D (7 bases). In germline, CDR1 is ENHRY, CDR2 SYGVKD. V was pared by 6 bases and J by 7 bases, with 16 bases between. There are 13 residues in the CDR3. The CDR3 sequence is CAIRAGGTGEQYV. CDR3 bases: TGTGCCATCAGGGCAGGGGGGACGGGAGAGCAGTACGTC.